This T cell receptor beta chain was identified during a study of T cells in Graves' hyperthyroidism and ophthalmopathy. Germline V gene data show CDR1 as SQVTM and CDR2 as ANQGSEA. With V trimmed by 2 bases and J by 0 bases, 3 bases remained unmatched. The CDR3 extends over 15 amino acids. The TCR beta CDR3 regions underwent amplification using RNA transcripts as the source. HTBI primers were used for first-round RT-PCR of the TCR CDR3. TCRdb reprocessed the multiplex PCR reads with MiXCR, giving one entry per CDR3 protein. The sample lists 500,000 to 550,000 distinct CDR3 sequences, more than 20% occurring once.

The sequence derives from a man aged 18 to 35 with Graves' hyperthyroidism. Sequencing used blood. The chain couples TRBV29-1 to TRBJ2-2; 7 bases map to TRBD1. The CDR3 bases are TGCAGCGTTGAATCCCAGGGGGCGAACACCGGGGAGCTGTTTTTT. Translating gives CSVESQGANTGELFF.